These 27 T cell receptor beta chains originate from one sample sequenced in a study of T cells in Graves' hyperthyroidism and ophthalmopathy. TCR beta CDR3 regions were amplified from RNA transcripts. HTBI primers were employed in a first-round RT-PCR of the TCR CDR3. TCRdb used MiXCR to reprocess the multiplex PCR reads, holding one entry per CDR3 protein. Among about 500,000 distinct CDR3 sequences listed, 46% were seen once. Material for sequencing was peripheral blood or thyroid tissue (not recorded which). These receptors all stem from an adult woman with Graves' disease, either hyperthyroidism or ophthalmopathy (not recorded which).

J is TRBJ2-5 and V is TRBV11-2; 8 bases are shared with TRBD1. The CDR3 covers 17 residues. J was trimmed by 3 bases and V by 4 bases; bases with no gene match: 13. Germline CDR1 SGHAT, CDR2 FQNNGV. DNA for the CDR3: TGTGCCAGCAGCTCCATACAGGGGGACTCACCGAAAGAGACCCAGTACTTC. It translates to CASSSIQGDSPKETQYF.

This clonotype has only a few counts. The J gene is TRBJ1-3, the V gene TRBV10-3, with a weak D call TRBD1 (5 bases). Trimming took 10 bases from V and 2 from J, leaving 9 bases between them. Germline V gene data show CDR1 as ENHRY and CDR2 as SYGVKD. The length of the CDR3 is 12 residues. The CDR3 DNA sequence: TGTGCCACCAGGGATACTGGAAACACCATATATTTT. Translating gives CATRDTGNTIYF.

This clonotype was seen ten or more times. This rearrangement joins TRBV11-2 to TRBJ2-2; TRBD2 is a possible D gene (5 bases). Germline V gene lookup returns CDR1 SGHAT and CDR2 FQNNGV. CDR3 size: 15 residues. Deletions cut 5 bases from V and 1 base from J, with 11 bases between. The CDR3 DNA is TGTGCCAGCAGCCCTAGCCAAATGAACACCGGGGAGCTGTTTTTT. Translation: CASSPSQMNTGELFF.

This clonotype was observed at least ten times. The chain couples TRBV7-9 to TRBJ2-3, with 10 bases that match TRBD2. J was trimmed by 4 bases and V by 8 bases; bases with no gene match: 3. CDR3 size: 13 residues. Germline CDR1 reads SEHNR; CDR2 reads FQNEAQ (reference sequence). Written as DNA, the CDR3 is TGTGCCAGCCTGCTAGCGGGAGCAGATACGCAGTATTTT. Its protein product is CASLLAGADTQYF. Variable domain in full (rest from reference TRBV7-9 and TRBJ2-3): DTGVSQNPRHKITKRGQNVTFRCDPISEHNRLYWYRQTLGQGPEFLTYFQNEAQLEKSRLLSDRFSAERPKGSFSTLEIQRTEQGDSAMYLCASLLAGADTQYFGPGTRLTVL.

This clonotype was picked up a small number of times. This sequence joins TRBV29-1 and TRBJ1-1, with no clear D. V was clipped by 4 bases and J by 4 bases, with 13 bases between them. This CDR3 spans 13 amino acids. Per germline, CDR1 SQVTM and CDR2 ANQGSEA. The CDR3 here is CSVVTRAGTEAFF. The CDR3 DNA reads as TGCAGCGTTGTGACCCGCGCTGGCACTGAAGCTTTCTTT.

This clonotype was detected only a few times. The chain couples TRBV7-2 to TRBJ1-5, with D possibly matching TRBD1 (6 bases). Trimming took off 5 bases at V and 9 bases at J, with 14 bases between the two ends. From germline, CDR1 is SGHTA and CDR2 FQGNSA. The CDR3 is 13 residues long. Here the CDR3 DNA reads TGTGCCAGCAGCCCAGGGGCGCAAAGGCCCCAGCATTTT. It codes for CASSPGAQRPQHF.

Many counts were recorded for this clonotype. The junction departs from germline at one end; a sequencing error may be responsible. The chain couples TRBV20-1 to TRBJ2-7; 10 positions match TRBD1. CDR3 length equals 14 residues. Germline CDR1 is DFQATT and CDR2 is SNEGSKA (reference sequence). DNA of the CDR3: TGCAGTGCGAGAGGACAGGGGGGTTCCTACGAGCAGTACTTC. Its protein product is CSARGQGGSYEQYF.

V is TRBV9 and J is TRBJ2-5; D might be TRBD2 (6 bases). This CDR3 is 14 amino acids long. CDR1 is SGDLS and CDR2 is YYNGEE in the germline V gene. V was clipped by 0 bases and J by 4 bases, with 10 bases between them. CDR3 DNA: TGTGCCAGCAGCGTAGACGGGGGAGCAGAGACCCAGTACTTC. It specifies CASSVDGGAETQYF.

The CDR3 reads CASSQTARTNEKLFF. In nucleotides, the CDR3 is TGTGCCAGCTCCCAGACAGCCCGAACTAATGAAAAACTGTTTTTT. V gene TRBV2 combines with J gene TRBJ1-4; possible D gene TRBD1, 5 bases. Trimming took off 8 bases at V and 1 base at J, with 14 bases between the two ends. Germline V CDR1 and CDR2: SNHLY, FYNNEI. This CDR3 has 15 residues.

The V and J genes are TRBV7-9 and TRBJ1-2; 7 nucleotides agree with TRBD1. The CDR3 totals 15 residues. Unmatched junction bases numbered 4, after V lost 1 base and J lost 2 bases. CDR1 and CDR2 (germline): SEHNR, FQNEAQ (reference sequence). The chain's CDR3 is CASSLVGTENYGYTF. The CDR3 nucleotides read TGTGCCAGCAGCTTAGTGGGGACAGAGAACTATGGCTACACCTTC.

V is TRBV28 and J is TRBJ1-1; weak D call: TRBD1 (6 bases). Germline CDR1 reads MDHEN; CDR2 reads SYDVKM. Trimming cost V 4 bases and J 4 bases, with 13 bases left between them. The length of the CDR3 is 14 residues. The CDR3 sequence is CASSYRVAGTEAFF. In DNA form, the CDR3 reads TGTGCCAGCAGTTACAGGGTTGCGGGCACTGAAGCTTTCTTT.

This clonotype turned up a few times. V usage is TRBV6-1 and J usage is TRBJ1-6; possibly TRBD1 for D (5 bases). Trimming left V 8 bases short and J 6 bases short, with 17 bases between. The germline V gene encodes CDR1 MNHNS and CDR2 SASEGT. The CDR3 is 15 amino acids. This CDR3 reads CASGQAGPPNSPLHF. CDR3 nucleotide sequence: TGTGCCAGCGGCCAAGCGGGGCCGCCTAATTCACCCCTCCACTTT.

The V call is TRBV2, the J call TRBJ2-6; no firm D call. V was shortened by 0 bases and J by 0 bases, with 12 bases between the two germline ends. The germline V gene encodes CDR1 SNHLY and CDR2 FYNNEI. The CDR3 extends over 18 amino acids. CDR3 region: CASSEAGTTLSGANVLTF. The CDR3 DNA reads TGTGCCAGCAGTGAAGCGGGAACAACTCTCTCTGGGGCCAACGTCCTGACTTTC.

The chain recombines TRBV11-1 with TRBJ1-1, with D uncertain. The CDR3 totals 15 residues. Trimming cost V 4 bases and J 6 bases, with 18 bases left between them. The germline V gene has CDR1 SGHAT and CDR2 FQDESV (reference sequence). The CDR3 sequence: CASSSPRGRDPEAFF. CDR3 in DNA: TGTGCCAGCAGCTCCCCTCGGGGTAGAGACCCTGAAGCTTTCTTT.

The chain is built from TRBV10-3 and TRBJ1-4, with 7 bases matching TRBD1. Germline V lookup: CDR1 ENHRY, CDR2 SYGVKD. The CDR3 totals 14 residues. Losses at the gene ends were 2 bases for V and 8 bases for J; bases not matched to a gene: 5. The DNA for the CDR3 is TGTGCCATCAGTGAGACAGGGGAAGACGAAAAACTGTTTTTT. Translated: CAISETGEDEKLFF.

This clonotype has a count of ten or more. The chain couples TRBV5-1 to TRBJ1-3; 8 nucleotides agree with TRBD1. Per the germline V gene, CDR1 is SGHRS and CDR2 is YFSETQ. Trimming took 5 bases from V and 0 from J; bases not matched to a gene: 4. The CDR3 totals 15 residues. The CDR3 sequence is CASRRTGNSGNTIYF. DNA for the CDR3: TGCGCCAGCAGACGGACAGGGAACTCTGGAAACACCATATATTTT.

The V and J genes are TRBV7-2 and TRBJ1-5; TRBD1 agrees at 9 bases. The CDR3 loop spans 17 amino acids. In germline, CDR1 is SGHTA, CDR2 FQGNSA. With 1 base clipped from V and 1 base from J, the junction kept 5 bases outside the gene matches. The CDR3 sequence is CASSLGSTGGSNQPQHF. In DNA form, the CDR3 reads TGTGCCAGCAGCTTAGGGTCGACAGGGGGAAGCAATCAGCCCCAGCATTTT.

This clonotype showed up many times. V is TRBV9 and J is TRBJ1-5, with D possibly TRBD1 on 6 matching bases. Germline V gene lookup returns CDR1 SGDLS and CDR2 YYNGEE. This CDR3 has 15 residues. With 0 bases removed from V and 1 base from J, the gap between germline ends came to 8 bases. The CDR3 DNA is TGTGCCAGCAGCGTAGTGAGGGGGAGCAATCAGCCCCAGCATTTT. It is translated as CASSVVRGSNQPQHF.

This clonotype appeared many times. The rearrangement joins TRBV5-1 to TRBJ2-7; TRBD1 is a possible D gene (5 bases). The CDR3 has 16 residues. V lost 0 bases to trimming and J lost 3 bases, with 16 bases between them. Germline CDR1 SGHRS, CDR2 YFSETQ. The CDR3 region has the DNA TGCGCCAGCAGCTTGGGGGGTGACAGTCGTGGCTACGAGCAGTACTTC. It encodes CASSLGGDSRGYEQYF.

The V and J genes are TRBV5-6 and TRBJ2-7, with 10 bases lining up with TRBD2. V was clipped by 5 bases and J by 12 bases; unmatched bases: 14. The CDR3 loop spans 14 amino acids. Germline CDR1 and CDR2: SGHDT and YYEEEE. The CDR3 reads CASSNSVSGGRVYF. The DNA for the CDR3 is TGTGCCAGCAGTAACAGCGTTAGCGGGGGGCGGGTGTACTTC.

In nucleotides, the CDR3 is TGTGCCATCAGGACAGGGCCCGATCAGCCCCAGCATTTT. Its protein product is CAIRTGPDQPQHF. The chain has TRBV10-3 and TRBJ1-5, with TRBD1 matching 7 bases. Unmatched junction bases numbered 4, after V lost 6 bases and J lost 5 bases. The CDR3 runs to 13 residues. Looked up from germline, CDR1 is ENHRY and CDR2 is SYGVKD.

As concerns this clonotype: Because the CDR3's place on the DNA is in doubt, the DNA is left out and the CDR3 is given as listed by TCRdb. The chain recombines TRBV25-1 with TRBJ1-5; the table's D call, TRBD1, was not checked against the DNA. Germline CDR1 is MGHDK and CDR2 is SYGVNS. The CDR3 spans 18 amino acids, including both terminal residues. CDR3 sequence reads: CACSARAQGAYSNQPQHF.

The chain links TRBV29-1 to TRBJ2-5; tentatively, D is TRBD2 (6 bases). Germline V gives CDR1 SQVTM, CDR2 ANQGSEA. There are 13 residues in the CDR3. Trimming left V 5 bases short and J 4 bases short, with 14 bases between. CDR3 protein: CSVLPGAGETQYF. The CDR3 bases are TGCAGCGTTCTTCCGGGAGCGGGAGAGACCCAGTACTTC.

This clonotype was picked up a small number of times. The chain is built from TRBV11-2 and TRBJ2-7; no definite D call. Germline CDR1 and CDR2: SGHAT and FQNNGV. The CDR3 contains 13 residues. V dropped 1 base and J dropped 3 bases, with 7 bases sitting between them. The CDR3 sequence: CASSLGSNYEQYF. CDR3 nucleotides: TGTGCCAGCAGCTTAGGCAGTAACTACGAGCAGTACTTC.

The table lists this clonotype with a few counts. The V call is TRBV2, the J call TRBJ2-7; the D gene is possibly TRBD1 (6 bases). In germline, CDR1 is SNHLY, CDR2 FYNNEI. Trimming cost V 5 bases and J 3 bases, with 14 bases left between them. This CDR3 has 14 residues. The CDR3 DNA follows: TGTGCCAGCAGTCAGGGGCGGATCAACTACGAGCAGTACTTC. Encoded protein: CASSQGRINYEQYF.

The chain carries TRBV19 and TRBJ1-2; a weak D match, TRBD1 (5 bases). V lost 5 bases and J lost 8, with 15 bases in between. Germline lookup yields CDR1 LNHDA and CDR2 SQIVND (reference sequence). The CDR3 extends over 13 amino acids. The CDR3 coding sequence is TGTGCCAGTAGTGGGGGGTCGTGGCGCGGCTACACCTTC. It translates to CASSGGSWRGYTF.

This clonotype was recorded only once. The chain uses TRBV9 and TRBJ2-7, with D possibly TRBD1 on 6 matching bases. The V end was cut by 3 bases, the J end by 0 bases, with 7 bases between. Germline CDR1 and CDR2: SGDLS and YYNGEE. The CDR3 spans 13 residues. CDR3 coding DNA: TGTGCCAGCAGCGCGGACAGCTCCTACGAGCAGTACTTC. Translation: CASSADSSYEQYF. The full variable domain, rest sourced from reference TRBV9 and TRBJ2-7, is DSGVTQTPKHLITATGQRVTLRCSPRSGDLSVYWYQQSLDQGLQFLIQYYNGEERAKGNILERFSAQQFPDLHSELNLSSLELGDSALYFCASSADSSYEQYFGPGTRLTVT.